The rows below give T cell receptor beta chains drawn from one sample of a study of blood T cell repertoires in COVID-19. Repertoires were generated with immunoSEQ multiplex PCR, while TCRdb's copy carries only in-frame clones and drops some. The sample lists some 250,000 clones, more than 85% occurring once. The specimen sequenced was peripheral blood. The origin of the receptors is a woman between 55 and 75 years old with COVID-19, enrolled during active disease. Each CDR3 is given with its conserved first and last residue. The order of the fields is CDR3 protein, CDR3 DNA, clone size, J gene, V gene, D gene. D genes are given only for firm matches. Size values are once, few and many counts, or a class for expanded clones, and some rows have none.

CDR3 protein: CASSQGLAPYNEQFF
CDR3 DNA: TGTGCCAGCAGCCAAGGGCTAGCCCCCTACAATGAGCAGTTCTTC
clone size: -
J gene: TRBJ2-1
V gene: TRBV3-1/TRBV3-2
D gene: -

CDR3 protein: CASSARQGDIQYF
CDR3 DNA: TGTGCCAGCAGTGCCCGACAGGGGGACATTCAGTACTTC
clone size: -
J gene: TRBJ2-4
V gene: TRBV6-4
D gene: TRBD1

CDR3 protein: CASSRGLGETQYF
CDR3 DNA: TGTGCCAGCAGTAGGGGTCTTGGAGAGACCCAGTACTTC
clone size: few
J gene: TRBJ2-5
V gene: TRBV2
D gene: -

CDR3 protein: CASRSQGMGNQPQHF
CDR3 DNA: TGTGCCAGCAGGTCCCAGGGGATGGGCAATCAGCCCCAGCATTTT
clone size: -
J gene: TRBJ1-5
V gene: TRBV5-8
D gene: -

CDR3 protein: CASSPGVLAGVTDTQYF
CDR3 DNA: TGCGCCAGCAGCCCCGGGGTACTAGCGGGAGTCACAGATACGCAGTATTTT
clone size: -
J gene: TRBJ2-3
V gene: TRBV5-1
D gene: TRBD2

CDR3 protein: CASIPHRGSGYTF
CDR3 DNA: TGTGCCAGCATTCCACATCGTGGGAGTGGCTACACCTTC
clone size: once
J gene: TRBJ1-2
V gene: TRBV28
D gene: -

CDR3 protein: CASSLQGLVSTEAFF
CDR3 DNA: TGTGCCAGCAGCTTACAGGGACTGGTAAGCACTGAAGCTTTCTTT
clone size: -
J gene: TRBJ1-1
V gene: TRBV7-8
D gene: -

CDR3 protein: CASSLVGHSNTGELFF
CDR3 DNA: TGTGCCAGCAGCTTGGTGGGACACTCGAACACCGGGGAGCTGTTTTTT
clone size: -
J gene: TRBJ2-2
V gene: TRBV5-6
D gene: -

CDR3 protein: CASSLGVAGAYNEQFF
CDR3 DNA: TGTGCCAGCAGCTTAGGAGTAGCGGGGGCCTACAATGAGCAGTTCTTC
clone size: -
J gene: TRBJ2-1
V gene: TRBV11-2
D gene: TRBD2

CDR3 protein: CASSLQEGLFEQYF
CDR3 DNA: TGCGCCAGCAGCTTGCAGGAGGGCCTGTTTGAGCAGTACTTC
clone size: few
J gene: TRBJ2-7
V gene: TRBV5-1
D gene: -

CDR3 protein: CASSPGQAHSEAFF
CDR3 DNA: TGTGCCAGCTCACCAGGTCAGGCCCACTCTGAAGCTTTCTTT
clone size: -
J gene: TRBJ1-1
V gene: TRBV18
D gene: -

CDR3 protein: CASSVAPGGIYGYTF
CDR3 DNA: TGTGCCAGCAGCGTAGCCCCAGGGGGCATCTATGGCTACACCTTC
clone size: -
J gene: TRBJ1-2
V gene: TRBV9
D gene: TRBD1

CDR3 protein: CASSLEGGTVANEKLFF
CDR3 DNA: TGTGCCAGCAGCTTGGAAGGGGGCACGGTGGCTAATGAAAAACTGTTTTTT
clone size: -
J gene: TRBJ1-4
V gene: TRBV5-6
D gene: TRBD1

CDR3 protein: CASSYGQANNSPLHF
CDR3 DNA: TGTGCCAGCAGTTACGGGCAGGCCAATAATTCACCCCTCCACTTT
clone size: -
J gene: TRBJ1-6
V gene: TRBV6-5
D gene: -

CDR3 protein: CASSQDWGQIWTQYF
CDR3 DNA: TGTGCCAGCAGCCAAGATTGGGGACAGATCTGGACCCAGTACTTC
clone size: -
J gene: TRBJ2-5
V gene: TRBV14
D gene: TRBD1

CDR3 protein: CASSILAGHSYNEQFF
CDR3 DNA: TGTGCCAGCAGTATACTAGCGGGCCACTCCTACAATGAGCAGTTCTTC
clone size: -
J gene: TRBJ2-1
V gene: TRBV27
D gene: TRBD2

CDR3 protein: CASTQGEIYQAFF
CDR3 DNA: TGTGCCAGCACCCAGGGGGAGATTTATCAGGCTTTCTTT
clone size: -
J gene: TRBJ1-1
V gene: TRBV7-2
D gene: TRBD1

CDR3 protein: CATSRDFFSGNTIYF
CDR3 DNA: TGTGCCACCAGCAGAGACTTTTTCTCTGGAAACACCATATATTTT
clone size: -
J gene: TRBJ1-3
V gene: TRBV15
D gene: -

CDR3 protein: CASSDRAAGEKLFF
CDR3 DNA: TGTGCCAGCAGTGATCGGGCCGCGGGAGAAAAACTGTTTTTT
clone size: -
J gene: TRBJ1-4
V gene: TRBV2
D gene: -

CDR3 protein: CASSLWTSGRSGEQYF
CDR3 DNA: TGCGCCAGCAGCCTTTGGACTAGCGGGAGGTCGGGCGAGCAGTACTTC
clone size: -
J gene: TRBJ2-7
V gene: TRBV4-1
D gene: TRBD2

CDR3 protein: CASSQPGQGGEKLFF
CDR3 DNA: TGTGCCAGTAGTCAACCGGGACAGGGGGGTGAAAAACTGTTTTTT
clone size: -
J gene: TRBJ1-4
V gene: TRBV19
D gene: TRBD1

CDR3 protein: CASSQEFGAGVFGELFF
CDR3 DNA: TGTGCCAGCAGCCAAGAGTTCGGAGCGGGAGTTTTCGGGGAGCTGTTTTTT
clone size: -
J gene: TRBJ2-2
V gene: TRBV3-1/TRBV3-2
D gene: TRBD2

CDR3 protein: CASSYSAAAQETQYF
CDR3 DNA: TGTGCCAGCAGTTACTCGGCAGCGGCCCAAGAGACCCAGTACTTC
clone size: -
J gene: TRBJ2-5
V gene: TRBV6-6
D gene: -

CDR3 protein: CASTANREQFF
CDR3 DNA: TGCGCCAGCACCGCAAACAGGGAGCAGTTCTTC
clone size: few
J gene: TRBJ2-1
V gene: TRBV10-2
D gene: -

CDR3 protein: CASTSRGQGLGMNTEAFF
CDR3 DNA: TGTGCCAGCACCTCGAGGGGACAGGGGCTGGGCATGAACACTGAAGCTTTCTTT
clone size: -
J gene: TRBJ1-1
V gene: TRBV27
D gene: TRBD1

CDR3 protein: CASRPRTGGTDTQYF
CDR3 DNA: TGTGCCAGCAGGCCGAGGACAGGGGGAACAGATACGCAGTATTTT
clone size: -
J gene: TRBJ2-3
V gene: TRBV2
D gene: TRBD1